This T cell receptor (beta chain) emerged from a study of CD8 T cells in ankylosing spondylitis. Study-level points and caveats: The study identified a TCR beta motif of several highly homologous variants that appeared characteristic of ankylosing spondylitis blood. Disease-linked clones had a CD8+ phenotype and relatively low frequency in peripheral blood. Significantly higher representation of disease-linked clones was reported for matched ankylosing spondylitis synovial fluid. Some of the motif variants had earlier been found in reactive arthritis patients' fluid and blood.

On this clonotype: Its antigen is unidentified.

Using quantitative 5'-RACE with molecular barcodes, the authors made TCR beta libraries. TCRdb passed the 5' RACE reads through MiXCR, listing each CDR3 protein once. This table holds approximately 500,000 distinct CDR3 sequences, about an eighth found once. Trimming cost V 0 bases and J 8 bases; bases outside gene matches: 12. The germline gives CDR1 SGHRS, CDR2 YFSETQ. This CDR3 has 17 residues. The clonotype comes from a male donor with ankylosing spondylitis. Sequenced sample: blood, either unsorted or a sorted T cell fraction (not recorded which). This sequence joins TRBV5-1 and TRBJ2-1; TRBD2 agrees at 9 bases. CDR3 residues: CASSLAEFFSGSHEQFF. Here the CDR3 DNA reads TGCGCCAGCAGCTTGGCCGAATTTTTTAGCGGGAGTCATGAGCAGTTCTTC.